One T cell receptor beta chain is described in this entry. V was pared by 6 bases and J by 6 bases, with 18 bases between. The CDR3 sequence is 15 residues long. Germline V gives CDR1 MNHEY, CDR2 SMNVEV (reference sequence). These data come from a study of OX40 agonist ivuxolimab in advanced cancers. Looking at the study overall: Among those enrolled, mean age was 60 years (range 23 to 79) and 75% to 85% were male.

The table came from immunoSEQ multiplex PCR; TCRdb's copy has only in-frame clones and leaves some out. Seen here are about 98,000 clones, 88% observed once, and the top ten hold around 0.82%. Autoimmune disease history or systemic immunosuppression was exclusionary. The input for sequencing was CD4+ or CD8+ T cells sorted from blood, taken in a trial of the OX40 agonist ivuxolimab. The sequence was collected from an adult with an advanced solid tumor such as melanoma, head and neck, liver or kidney cancer. The chain uses TRBV27 and TRBJ2-1; no clear D gene. The CDR3 sequence is CASRDSGGRINEQFF. CDR3 nucleotides: TGTGCCAGCAGAGATTCGGGTGGTCGTATCAATGAGCAGTTCTTC.